Presented here are 27 T cell receptor beta chains from one specimen sequenced in a study of CD8+ T cells in alopecia areata. cDNA prepared by RNA extraction and subsequent reverse transcription served as the template for sequencing. Sequenced by immunoSEQ multiplex PCR; TCRdb stores in-frame clones only, minus some. The sample yields 95,000 to 100,000 clones, about 60% seen once. Treatment described: oral pan-JAK inhibitor, 5-10 mg twice daily. The sample in question was CD8+ T cells sorted from blood, obtained at approximately week 61, from a patient treated with tofacitinib. Receptor source: a human donor with alopecia areata.

This chain connects TRBV2 to TRBJ2-7; 10 bases match TRBD2. In germline, CDR1 is SNHLY, CDR2 FYNNEI. There are 15 residues in the CDR3. J gave up 1 base and V 5 bases, and 5 bases lay outside the gene matches. The CDR3, as DNA: TGTGCCAGCAGTCGAGCGGGGGGGGAGTCCTACGAGCAGTACTTC. This translates into CASSRAGGESYEQYF.

V and J are TRBV25-1 and TRBJ1-2; possible D gene TRBD1, 5 bases. CDR1 and CDR2 from the germline V gene are MGHDK and SYGVNS. This CDR3 has 16 amino acids. Trimming took off 0 bases at V and 5 bases at J, with 16 bases between the two ends. The CDR3 sequence is CASSEYSTGLGYGYTF. CDR3 sequence (DNA): TGTGCCAGCAGTGAATATAGCACGGGGCTGGGATATGGCTACACCTTC.

This clone was recorded a few times. This chain links TRBV9 with TRBJ2-7, with D hard to call. The V end lost 0 bases, the J end lost 0 bases, and 7 bases lay between the germline ends. This CDR3 region has 14 residues. CDR1 and CDR2 from the germline V gene are SGDLS and YYNGEE. CDR3 region: CASSVGVSSYEQYF. CDR3 DNA sequence: TGTGCCAGCAGCGTAGGGGTAAGCTCCTACGAGCAGTACTTC.

This clone was observed a few times. Other DNA sequences of this sample code for an identical CDR3. The chain has TRBV9 and TRBJ2-2; D gene uncertain. The CDR3 spans 12 residues. Germline loops: CDR1 SGDLS, CDR2 YYNGEE. Trimming took off 3 bases at V and 2 bases at J, with 2 bases between the two ends. The CDR3 region has the DNA TGTGCCAGCAGCGAAAACACCGGGGAGCTGTTTTTT. It codes for CASSENTGELFF.

This chain links TRBV19 with TRBJ1-5; D gene ambiguous. Germline V gene lookup returns CDR1 LNHDA and CDR2 SQIVND (reference sequence). With 6 bases removed from V and 0 bases from J, the gap between germline ends came to 24 bases. The CDR3 has 19 amino acids. Here the CDR3 DNA reads TGTGCCAGTAGCCCCCCCGGACGGGTTATAGGGTATAGCAATCAGCCCCAGCATTTT. Protein: CASSPPGRVIGYSNQPQHF.

This clone was seen a handful of times. The chain uses TRBV6-5 and TRBJ1-5, with D possibly being TRBD1 (6 bases). The CDR3 has 14 residues. With 6 bases removed from V and 4 bases from J, the gap between germline ends came to 13 bases. CDR1 is MNHEY and CDR2 is SVGAGI in the germline V gene. The CDR3 DNA reads as TGTGCCAGCAGACAGGGTGGTAAGAATCAGCCCCAGCATTTT. This codes for CASRQGGKNQPQHF.

This clone was detected a few times. The rearrangement joins TRBV6-5 to TRBJ2-2; D uncertain. The V end was cut by 1 base, the J end by 2 bases, with 5 bases between. Germline V gives CDR1 MNHEY, CDR2 SVGAGI. The CDR3 covers 14 residues. The CDR3 nucleotides are TGTGCCAGCAGTTACTACAGAAACACCGGGGAGCTGTTTTTT. It encodes CASSYYRNTGELFF.

The genes are TRBV9 and TRBJ1-3, with D possibly TRBD1 on 5 matching bases. The CDR3 runs 13 residues. The V end was cut by 2 bases, the J end by 8 bases, with 11 bases between. Germline CDR1 and CDR2: SGDLS and YYNGEE. CDR3 amino acids: CASSVGGEYTIYF. In nucleotides, the CDR3 is TGTGCCAGCAGCGTCGGAGGGGAATACACCATATATTTT.

The table lists this clone with a few counts. V and J are TRBV9 and TRBJ1-1; perhaps TRBD1 as D (5 bases). Looked up from germline, CDR1 is SGDLS and CDR2 is YYNGEE. Trimming pared 4 bases from V and 4 bases from J, leaving 5 bases between. The CDR3 covers 11 residues. CDR3 sequence (DNA): TGTGCCAGCAGCACAGGCACTGAAGCTTTCTTT. This encodes CASSTGTEAFF.

This clone turned up a few times. The genes are TRBV27 and TRBJ2-3; TRBD2 agrees at 8 bases. Trimming cost V 2 bases and J 2 bases; bases outside gene matches: 3. Germline V gene data show CDR1 as MNHEY and CDR2 as SMNVEV (reference sequence). The CDR3 runs 15 residues. CDR3 residues: CASSLRAGATDTQYF. In DNA, the CDR3 is TGTGCCAGCAGTTTACGAGCGGGGGCCACAGATACGCAGTATTTT.

The V call is TRBV9, the J call TRBJ2-7; 7 nucleotides align to TRBD2. The V segment lost 4 bases and the J segment 1 base; nucleotides outside the gene matches: 11. The CDR3 has 16 amino acids. From germline, CDR1 is SGDLS and CDR2 YYNGEE. The CDR3 DNA is TGTGCCAGCAGCTCGGCACCAGAGGGACTATCCTACGAGCAGTACTTC. The encoded protein is CASSSAPEGLSYEQYF.

This rearrangement joins TRBV15 to TRBJ2-2; 11 bases map to TRBD2. V lost 8 bases to trimming and J lost 7 bases; unmatched junction nucleotides: 6. Germline V gene data show CDR1 as LNHNV and CDR2 as YYDKDF (reference sequence). The length of the CDR3 is 14 residues. The chain's CDR3 is CATGTSGGGGELFF. As DNA, the CDR3 is TGTGCCACCGGGACTAGCGGAGGTGGCGGGGAGCTGTTTTTT.

This sequence joins TRBV6-5 and TRBJ2-5, with TRBD2 matching 12 bases. This CDR3 contains 15 residues. Germline V gene data show CDR1 as MNHEY and CDR2 as SVGAGI. V was pared by 8 bases and J by 1 base, with 5 bases of the junction left unmatched. The CDR3 loop is CASGVTSGGQETQYF. As DNA, the CDR3 is TGTGCCAGCGGAGTGACTAGCGGGGGCCAAGAGACCCAGTACTTC.

This chain uses TRBV4-1 with TRBJ2-5; maybe TRBD2 (6 bases). The CDR3 has 15 amino acids. Trimming stripped 1 base from V and 1 base from J, with 10 bases between. Germline CDR1 MGHRA, CDR2 YSYEKL. DNA for the CDR3: TGCGCCAGCAGCCAAGGCCGGGACTCCCAAGAGACCCAGTACTTC. Translated: CASSQGRDSQETQYF.

This clone was detected once. CDR3 residues: CASSLAEVYGFQETQYF. CDR3 in DNA: TGTGCCAGCAGCTTAGCGGAGGTTTACGGGTTTCAAGAGACCCAGTACTTC. V gene TRBV7-8 combines with J gene TRBJ2-5; D is possibly TRBD2 (5 bases). CDR1 and CDR2 from the germline V gene are SGHVS and FQNEAQ. Trimming removed 0 bases at V and 2 bases at J, with 16 bases between. The CDR3 runs to 17 residues.

The chain links TRBV6-6 to TRBJ2-7; the D gene is possibly TRBD2 (5 bases). The CDR3 contains 16 residues. The V gene lost 6 bases and the J gene lost 2 bases, with 20 bases spanning the gap. Germline V lookup: CDR1 MNHNY, CDR2 SVGAGI (reference sequence). CDR3 bases: TGTGCCAGCAGCCCCCCCGGGGAAGGGAACCCCTACGAGCAGTACTTC. Its translation is CASSPPGEGNPYEQYF.

This clone was counted a few times. This sequence joins TRBV14 and TRBJ2-6; D gene uncertain. V lost 2 bases and J lost 1, with 6 bases in between. Germline V gene sequence: CDR1 SGHDN, CDR2 FVKESK. CDR3 length equals 15 residues. Written as DNA, the CDR3 is TGTGCCAGCAGCCAATGGGTTTCTGGGGCCAACGTCCTGACTTTC. It yields the protein CASSQWVSGANVLTF.

V gene TRBV13 combines with J gene TRBJ2-3; D is ambiguous. Germline V CDR1 and CDR2: PRHDT, FYEKMQ (reference sequence). There are 15 residues in the CDR3. With 2 bases removed from V and 4 bases from J, the gap between germline ends came to 13 bases. CDR3 DNA: TGTGCCAGCAGCTTAACAACGGCTACGGCAGATACGCAGTATTTT. This gives the protein CASSLTTATADTQYF.

V usage is TRBV5-6 and J usage is TRBJ2-1; 10 nucleotides match TRBD2. Germline V gene lookup returns CDR1 SGHDT and CDR2 YYEEEE. J lost 6 bases, V lost 4 bases, and 7 bases had no gene match. The CDR3 runs to 15 residues. This chain's CDR3 is CASSGAGGVSNEQFF. The CDR3 nucleotides are TGTGCCAGCAGCGGAGCGGGGGGGGTCTCCAATGAGCAGTTCTTC.

The gene calls are TRBV11-2 and TRBJ1-1, with a weak D call TRBD1 (6 bases). The germline gives CDR1 SGHAT, CDR2 FQNNGV. V gave up 4 bases and J gave up 0 bases, with 9 bases separating them. The CDR3 has 14 amino acids. The CDR3 DNA follows: TGTGCCAGCAGCTGGGGGGCCATGAACACTGAAGCTTTCTTT. The encoded protein is CASSWGAMNTEAFF.

This clone was observed a few times. The chain combines TRBV10-3 with TRBJ2-6; D not resolved. The CDR3 extends over 16 amino acids. In germline, CDR1 is ENHRY, CDR2 SYGVKD. V was clipped by 3 bases and J by 0 bases, with 9 bases between them. CDR3 amino acids: CAISDLNFSGANVLTF. CDR3 DNA: TGTGCCATCAGTGACCTTAACTTCTCTGGGGCCAACGTCCTGACTTTC.

This sequence joins TRBV30 and TRBJ1-2; D unclear. This CDR3 region has 12 residues. Looked up from germline, CDR1 is GTSNPN and CDR2 is SVGIG (reference sequence). Trimming shortened V by 0 bases and J by 3 bases, and 5 bases separated the two germline ends. The CDR3 DNA reads as TGTGCCTGGAGTGTTTCGTACTATGGCTACACCTTC. It specifies CAWSVSYYGYTF.

This clone occurred a few times. The chain links TRBV29-1 to TRBJ2-7; D is unresolved. CDR1 is SQVTM and CDR2 is ANQGSEA in the germline V gene. V was pared by 4 bases and J by 5 bases, with 6 bases between. The CDR3 sequence is 10 residues long. The CDR3 spells CSVVSNEQYF. CDR3 coding DNA: TGCAGCGTTGTCAGCAACGAGCAGTACTTC.

The chain joins TRBV4-1 to TRBJ2-7; D is unclear. The CDR3 contains 12 residues. Trimming took off 1 base at V and 5 bases at J, with 6 bases between the two ends. The germline CDR1 and CDR2 sequences are MGHRA and YSYEKL. The CDR3 region is CASSQGWDEQYF. CDR3 nucleotides: TGCGCCAGCAGCCAAGGGTGGGACGAGCAGTACTTC.

The chain is built from TRBV5-5 and TRBJ1-1; D is ambiguous. Trimming removed 2 bases from V and 1 base from J, with 9 bases in between. Germline CDR1 is SGHKS and CDR2 is YYEKEE (reference sequence). The CDR3 loop spans 14 amino acids. CDR3 sequence reads: CASSLDIPNTEAFF. In nucleotides, the CDR3 is TGTGCCAGCAGCTTAGATATCCCGAACACTGAAGCTTTCTTT.

The V gene is TRBV4-2, the J gene TRBJ1-5, with D hard to call. The CDR3 extends over 11 amino acids. Germline values: CDR1 LGHNA, CDR2 YNFKEQ. V was pared by 0 bases and J by 15 bases, with 9 bases between. As DNA, the CDR3 is TGTGCCAGCAGCCAAGATCAGGTACTGCATTTT. Its protein product is CASSQDQVLHF.

This clone came up a few times. The CDR3 is CASSVFGPGQGLSYEQYF. CDR3 nucleotide sequence: TGTGCCAGCAGTGTATTTGGCCCGGGACAGGGACTATCCTACGAGCAGTACTTC. The rearrangement uses TRBV6-1 and TRBJ2-7; TRBD1 agrees at 9 bases. Germline V gene lookup returns CDR1 MNHNS and CDR2 SASEGT. The CDR3 runs 18 residues. Germline trimming cut 4 bases from V and 1 base from J; bases unmatched to any gene: 14.